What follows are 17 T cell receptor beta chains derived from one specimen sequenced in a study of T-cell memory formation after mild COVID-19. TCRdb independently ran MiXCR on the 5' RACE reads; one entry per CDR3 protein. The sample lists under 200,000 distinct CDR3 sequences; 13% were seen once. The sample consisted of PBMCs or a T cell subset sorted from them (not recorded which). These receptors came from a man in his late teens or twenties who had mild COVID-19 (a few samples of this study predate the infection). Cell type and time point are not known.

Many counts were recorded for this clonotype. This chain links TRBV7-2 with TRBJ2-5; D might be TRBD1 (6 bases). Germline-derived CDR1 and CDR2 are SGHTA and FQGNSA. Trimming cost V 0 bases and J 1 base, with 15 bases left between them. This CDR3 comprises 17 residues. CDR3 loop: CASSLADRRISQETQYF. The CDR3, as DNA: TGTGCCAGCAGCTTAGCCGACAGGAGGATAAGCCAAGAGACCCAGTACTTC.

CDR3 in amino acids: CASSLISGGSYEQYF. Written as DNA, the CDR3 is TGTGCCAGCAGCTTGATTAGCGGGGGTTCCTACGAGCAGTACTTC. The chain recombines TRBV5-6 with TRBJ2-7; TRBD2 matches at 9 bases. Germline assignment: CDR1 SGHDT and CDR2 YYEEEE. The CDR3 length is 15 residues. Trimming took 1 base from V and 1 from J; bases not matched to a gene: 3.

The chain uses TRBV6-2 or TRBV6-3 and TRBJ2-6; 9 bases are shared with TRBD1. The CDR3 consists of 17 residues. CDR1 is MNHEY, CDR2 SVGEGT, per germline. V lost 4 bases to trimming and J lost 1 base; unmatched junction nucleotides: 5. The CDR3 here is CASSSGTGRSGANVLTF. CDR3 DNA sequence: TGTGCCAGCAGTTCAGGGACAGGGAGGTCTGGGGCCAACGTCCTGACTTTC.

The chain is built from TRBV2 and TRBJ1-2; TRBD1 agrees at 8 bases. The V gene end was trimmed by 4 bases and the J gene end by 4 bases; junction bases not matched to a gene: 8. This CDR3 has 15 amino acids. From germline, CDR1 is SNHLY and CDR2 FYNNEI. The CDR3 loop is CASSVGQATSYGYTF. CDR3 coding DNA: TGTGCCAGCAGTGTGGGACAGGCGACGAGCTATGGCTACACCTTC.

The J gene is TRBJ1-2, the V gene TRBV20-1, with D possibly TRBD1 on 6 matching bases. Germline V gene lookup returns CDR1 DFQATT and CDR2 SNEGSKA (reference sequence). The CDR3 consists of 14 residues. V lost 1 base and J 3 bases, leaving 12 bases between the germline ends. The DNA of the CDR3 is TGCAGTGCTAGAGGAAGGGGGAGGGACTATGGCTACACCTTC. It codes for CSARGRGRDYGYTF.

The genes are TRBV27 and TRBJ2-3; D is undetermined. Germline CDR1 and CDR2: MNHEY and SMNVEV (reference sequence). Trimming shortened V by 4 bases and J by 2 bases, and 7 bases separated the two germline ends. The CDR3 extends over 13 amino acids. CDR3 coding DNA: TGTGCCAGCAGTTCACAAGCCACAGATACGCAGTATTTT. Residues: CASSSQATDTQYF.

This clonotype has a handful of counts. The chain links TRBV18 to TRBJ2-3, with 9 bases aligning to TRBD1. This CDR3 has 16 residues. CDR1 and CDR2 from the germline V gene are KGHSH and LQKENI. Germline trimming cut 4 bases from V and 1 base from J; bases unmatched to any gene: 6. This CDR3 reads CASSRDRDRGTDTQYF. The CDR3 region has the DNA TGTGCCAGCTCACGGGACCGGGACAGGGGCACAGATACGCAGTATTTT.

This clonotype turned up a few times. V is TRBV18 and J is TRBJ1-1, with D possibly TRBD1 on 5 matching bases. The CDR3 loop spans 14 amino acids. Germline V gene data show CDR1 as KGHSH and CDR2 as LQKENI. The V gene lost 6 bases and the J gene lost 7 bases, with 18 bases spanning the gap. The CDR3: CASSAQGRVYEAFF. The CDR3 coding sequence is TGTGCCAGCTCCGCTCAGGGCAGGGTATATGAAGCTTTCTTT.

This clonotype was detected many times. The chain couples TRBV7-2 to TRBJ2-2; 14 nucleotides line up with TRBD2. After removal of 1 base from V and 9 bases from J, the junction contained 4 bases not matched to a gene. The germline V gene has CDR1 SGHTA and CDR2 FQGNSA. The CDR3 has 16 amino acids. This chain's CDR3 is CASSLDGTSGGRELFF. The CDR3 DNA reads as TGTGCCAGCAGCTTAGATGGGACTAGCGGGGGAAGGGAGCTGTTTTTT.

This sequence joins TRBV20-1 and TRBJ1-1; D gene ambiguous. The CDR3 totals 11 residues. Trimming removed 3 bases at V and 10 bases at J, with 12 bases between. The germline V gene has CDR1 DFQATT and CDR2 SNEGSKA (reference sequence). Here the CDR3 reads CSASGPPGAFF. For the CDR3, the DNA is TGCAGTGCTAGTGGCCCACCGGGAGCTTTCTTT.

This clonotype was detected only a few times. CDR3 region: CASSSSRGPVGELFF. CDR3 sequence (DNA): TGTGCCAGCAGCTCGTCGCGGGGGCCTGTAGGGGAGCTGTTTTTT. V and J are TRBV11-2 and TRBJ2-2, with D perhaps matching TRBD2 (7 bases). Germline lookup yields CDR1 SGHAT and CDR2 FQNNGV. The CDR3 spans 15 residues. V was pared by 4 bases and J by 8 bases, with 17 bases between.

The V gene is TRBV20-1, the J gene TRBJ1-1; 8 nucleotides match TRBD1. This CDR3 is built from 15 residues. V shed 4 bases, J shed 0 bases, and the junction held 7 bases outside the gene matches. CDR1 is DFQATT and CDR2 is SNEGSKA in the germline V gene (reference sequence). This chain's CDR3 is CSATWDRSMNTEAFF. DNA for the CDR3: TGCAGTGCTACCTGGGACAGGTCCATGAACACTGAAGCTTTCTTT.

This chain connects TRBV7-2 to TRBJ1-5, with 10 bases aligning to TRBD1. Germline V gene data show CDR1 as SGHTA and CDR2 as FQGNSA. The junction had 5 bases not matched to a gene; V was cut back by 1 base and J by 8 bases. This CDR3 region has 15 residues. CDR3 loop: CASSLGGQGMKPQHF. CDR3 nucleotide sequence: TGTGCCAGCAGCTTAGGGGGACAGGGGATGAAGCCCCAGCATTTT.

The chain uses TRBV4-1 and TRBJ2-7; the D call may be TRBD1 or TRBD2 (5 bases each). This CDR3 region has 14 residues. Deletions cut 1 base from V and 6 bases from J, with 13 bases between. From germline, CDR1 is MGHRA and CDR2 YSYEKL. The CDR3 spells CASSQGTQSGEQYV. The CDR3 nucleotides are TGCGCCAGCAGCCAAGGGACACAAAGCGGCGAGCAGTACGTC.

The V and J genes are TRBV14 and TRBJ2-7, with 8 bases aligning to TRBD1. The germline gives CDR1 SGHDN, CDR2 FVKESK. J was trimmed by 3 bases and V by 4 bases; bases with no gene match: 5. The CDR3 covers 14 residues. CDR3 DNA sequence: TGTGCCAGCAGCCGGACAGGGATCGGCTACGAGCAGTACTTC. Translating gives CASSRTGIGYEQYF.

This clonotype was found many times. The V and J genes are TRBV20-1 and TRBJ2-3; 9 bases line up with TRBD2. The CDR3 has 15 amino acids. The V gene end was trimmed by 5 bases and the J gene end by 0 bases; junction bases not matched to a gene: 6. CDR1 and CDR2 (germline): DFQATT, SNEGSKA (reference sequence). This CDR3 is CSAVSGGTSTDTQYF. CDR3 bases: TGCAGTGCTGTTAGCGGGGGCACCAGCACAGATACGCAGTATTTT.

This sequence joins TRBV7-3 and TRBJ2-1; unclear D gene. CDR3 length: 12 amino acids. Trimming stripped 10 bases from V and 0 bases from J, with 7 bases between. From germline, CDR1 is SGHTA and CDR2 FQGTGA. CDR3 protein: CATTPSYNEQFF. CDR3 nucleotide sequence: TGTGCCACGACACCCTCCTACAATGAGCAGTTCTTC. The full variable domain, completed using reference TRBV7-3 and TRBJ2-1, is GAGVSQTPSNKVTEKGKYVELRCDPISGHTALYWYRQSLGQGPEFLIYFQGTGAADDSGLPNDRFFAVRPEGSVSTLKIQRTERGDSAVYLCATTPSYNEQFFGPGTRLTVL.